The 17 T cell receptor beta chains given below trace back to one sample, sequenced in a study of cytomegalovirus exposure and HLA in healthy donors (TCRdb year 2017). Library preparation was by the immunoSEQ multiplex PCR assay. For the multiplex PCR, a mixture combining 60 forward primers for TCR Vbeta segments and 13 reverse primers for TCR Jbeta segments was used. TCRdb limited this immuneACCESS table to in-frame rearrangements with V and J called. A share of clones is missing; checked studies link under half to unresolved V genes, and the rest is unexplained. Here the sample has 200,000 to 250,000 clones; more than 75% occur a single time. Jointly, the top ten make up approximately 3.9% of the sample. Sequencing used PBMCs. These receptors were collected from a male donor in good health and CMV-seronegative.

A single count supports this clone. This chain joins TRBV7-8 and TRBJ1-2; D ambiguous. Germline V CDR1 and CDR2: SGHVS, FQNEAQ. This CDR3 spans 17 amino acids. Trimming removed 0 bases from V and 0 bases from J, with 14 bases in between. The chain's CDR3 is CASSLALSGDPNYGYTF. The CDR3 DNA follows: TGTGCCAGCAGCTTAGCGCTTTCCGGAGACCCTAACTATGGCTACACCTTC.

Here the CDR3 DNA reads TGTGCCAGCAGCGTAGAAGACAGGGGTTCCCCAAACTATGGCTACACCTTC. Amino acid sequence: CASSVEDRGSPNYGYTF. The genes are TRBV9 and TRBJ1-2; TRBD1 matches at 8 bases. With 0 bases clipped from V and 2 bases from J, the junction kept 9 bases outside the gene matches. The CDR3 spans 17 residues. Germline loops: CDR1 SGDLS, CDR2 YYNGEE.

This rearrangement joins TRBV27 to TRBJ1-2; D is possibly TRBD1 (5 bases). This CDR3 comprises 19 residues. The ends were cut back, 0 bases at V and 4 bases at J, with 24 bases in the middle. Germline values: CDR1 MNHEY, CDR2 SMNVEV (reference sequence). This CDR3 reads CASSLSPGPLTTLGYGYTF. DNA for the CDR3: TGTGCCAGCAGTTTATCGCCAGGGCCCCTCACTACTCTAGGCTATGGCTACACCTTC.

V usage is TRBV7-2 and J usage is TRBJ2-7; 11 positions match TRBD2. Looked up from germline, CDR1 is SGHTA and CDR2 is FQGNSA. This CDR3 spans 14 amino acids. Trimming cost V 6 bases and J 2 bases; bases outside gene matches: 3. CDR3 in amino acids: CASRQTSGTYEQYF. The DNA of the CDR3 is TGTGCCAGCAGACAGACTAGCGGGACCTACGAGCAGTACTTC.

Concerning this clone itself: A junction boundary mismatches the germline segment, possibly from a read error. This sequence joins TRBV5-4 and TRBJ1-1, with TRBD1 as a possible D gene (5 bases). The CDR3 runs to 14 residues. CDR1 is SGHNT, CDR2 YYREEE, per germline (reference sequence). CDR3 in DNA: TGTGCCAACAGCTTCGGACACCTGAACACTGAAGCTTTCTTT. It is translated as CANSFGHLNTEAFF.

The chain links TRBV27 to TRBJ2-2; 13 bases map to TRBD2. The germline V gene has CDR1 MNHEY and CDR2 SMNVEV (reference sequence). The CDR3 covers 16 residues. J was trimmed by 7 bases and V by 9 bases; bases with no gene match: 11. The CDR3, as DNA: TGTGCCAGTTGCCCACGGACTAGCGGGAGTGTCGGGGAGCTGTTTTTT. Protein: CASCPRTSGSVGELFF.

The chain combines TRBV9 with TRBJ1-2; D is perhaps TRBD1 (5 bases). Trimming pared 7 bases from V and 4 bases from J, leaving 11 bases between. The CDR3 has 12 residues. Per the germline V gene, CDR1 is SGDLS and CDR2 is YYNGEE. The CDR3 nucleotides read TGTGCCAGCGGGGCAGCGGGCTATGGCTACACCTTC. Protein sequence: CASGAAGYGYTF.

The gene calls are TRBV19 and TRBJ2-7; the match to TRBD2 covers 10 bases. The CDR3 spans 15 residues. V dropped 6 bases and J dropped 1; count of bases not matched to a gene: 6. Germline CDR1 is LNHDA and CDR2 is SQIVND (reference sequence). The CDR3 nucleotides are TGTGCCAGTAGATTGTTAGCGGGAGGTTCCTACGAGCAGTACTTC. It is translated as CASRLLAGGSYEQYF.

The V call is TRBV5-1, the J call TRBJ2-2; tentative D call: TRBD2 (6 bases). The CDR3 runs to 12 residues. Trimming stripped 4 bases from V and 6 bases from J, with 7 bases between. CDR1 and CDR2 from the germline V gene are SGHRS and YFSETQ. Here the CDR3 DNA reads TGCGCCAGCAGCCCGGGGGCCGGGGAGCTGTTTTTT. Its protein is CASSPGAGELFF.

The chain has TRBV7-9 and TRBJ1-5, with a tentative D call TRBD1 (5 bases). The CDR3 is made up of 14 amino acids. Germline V gene sequence: CDR1 SEHNR, CDR2 FQNEAQ (reference sequence). V was clipped by 3 bases and J by 0 bases, with 6 bases between them. CDR3 nucleotide sequence: TGTGCCAGCAGCTTGGACAATAGCAATCAGCCCCAGCATTTT. This translates into CASSLDNSNQPQHF.

The V gene is TRBV4-1, the J gene TRBJ1-5; TRBD1 aligns across 10 bases. V shed 4 bases and J 6 bases; nucleotides not matched to a gene: 15. CDR3 length equals 18 residues. CDR1 MGHRA and CDR2 YSYEKL come from the germline V gene. This chain's CDR3 is CASSRELSGTGAGQPQHF. Written as DNA, the CDR3 is TGCGCCAGCAGCCGAGAGTTGTCCGGGACAGGGGCCGGTCAGCCCCAGCATTTT.

The J gene is TRBJ1-1, the V gene TRBV6-1, with D unclear. This CDR3 is 12 amino acids long. The germline CDR1 and CDR2 sequences are MNHNS and SASEGT. V lost 6 bases and J lost 0, with 5 bases in between. CDR3: CASRAVNTEAFF. The CDR3 DNA reads as TGTGCCAGCAGGGCAGTGAACACTGAAGCTTTCTTT.

V is TRBV7-3 and J is TRBJ2-7, with a tentative D call TRBD1 (6 bases). Germline V gene data show CDR1 as SGHTA and CDR2 as FQGTGA. The CDR3 contains 15 residues. The V end was cut by 6 bases, the J end by 0 bases, with 15 bases between. The CDR3 loop reads CASRAHGTHSYEQYF. Written as DNA, the CDR3 is TGTGCCAGCAGGGCCCATGGGACACACTCCTACGAGCAGTACTTC.

The chain links TRBV11-2 to TRBJ2-1; 11 positions agree with TRBD1. The CDR3 extends over 17 amino acids. The germline V gene encodes CDR1 SGHAT and CDR2 FQNNGV. Germline trimming cut 4 bases from V and 4 bases from J; bases unmatched to any gene: 9. The CDR3 nucleotides are TGTGCCAGCAGCTGGACGGTGGGGACAGGGGGATACAATGAGCAGTTCTTC. This encodes CASSWTVGTGGYNEQFF.

The chain joins TRBV5-4 to TRBJ2-5; TRBD1 might be the D (6 bases). V was trimmed by 4 bases and J by 5 bases, leaving 15 bases between them. CDR3 size: 14 residues. Looked up from germline, CDR1 is SGHNT and CDR2 is YYREEE (reference sequence). The DNA for the CDR3 is TGTGCCAGCAGCACCGACAGGATTCGGGAGACCCAGTACTTC. Protein: CASSTDRIRETQYF.

To note about this clone: Mismatch with germline at one junction end may stem from a read error. The genes are TRBV7-9 and TRBJ2-3; maybe TRBD2 (5 bases). CDR3 length equals 16 residues. Per germline, CDR1 SEHNR and CDR2 FQNEAQ (reference sequence). CDR3 bases: TGTTCCAGCAGCTTAGGAGTTGCGGACTTCACAGATACGCAGTATTTT. Amino acid sequence: CSSSLGVADFTDTQYF.

The rearrangement uses TRBV5-6 and TRBJ1-3; D gene uncertain. V was pared by 4 bases and J by 8 bases, with 16 bases between. There are 14 residues in the CDR3. CDR1 and CDR2 (germline): SGHDT, YYEEEE. CDR3: CASSADDTMYTIYF. The CDR3 coding sequence is TGTGCCAGCAGCGCTGACGACACCATGTACACCATATATTTT.